The 10 T cell receptor beta chains below come from one sample, sequenced in a study of blood T cell repertoires in COVID-19. Repertoires were generated with immunoSEQ multiplex PCR, while TCRdb's copy carries only in-frame clones and drops some. The sample consists of tens of thousands of clones, 72% of them appearing once. Source material: peripheral blood. The receptors originated from a woman in her 70s with COVID-19, enrolled during active disease.

The chain combines TRBV10-3 with TRBJ1-1; D not resolved. Germline V gives CDR1 ENHRY, CDR2 SYGVKD. V shed 0 bases and J shed 1 base, with 9 bases lying between them. This CDR3 spans 15 amino acids. CDR3 residues: CAISESTHRNTEAFF. The CDR3 DNA reads TGTGCCATCAGTGAGTCGACACACCGGAACACTGAAGCTTTCTTT.

The chain employs TRBV10-3 and TRBJ2-2; D might be TRBD2 (5 bases). The CDR3 extends over 16 amino acids. Per germline, CDR1 ENHRY and CDR2 SYGVKD. The V gene lost 4 bases and the J gene lost 6 bases, with 18 bases spanning the gap. This CDR3 reads CAISAWRKEVAGELFF. The CDR3 DNA is TGTGCCATCAGTGCCTGGCGAAAGGAGGTTGCCGGGGAGCTGTTTTTT.

In this sample, this clone turned up a few times. The gene calls are TRBV6-6 and TRBJ1-4; TRBD1 is a possible D gene (5 bases). Deletions cut 5 bases from V and 5 bases from J, with 9 bases between. The CDR3 length is 13 residues. Germline values: CDR1 MNHNY, CDR2 SVGAGI (reference sequence). The CDR3 protein is CASSRGGNEKLFF. CDR3 nucleotides: TGTGCCAGCAGTCGGGGCGGGAATGAAAAACTGTTTTTT.

The gene calls are TRBV12-3 or TRBV12-4 and TRBJ2-2; D uncertain. This CDR3 region has 13 residues. Trimming stripped 5 bases from V and 4 bases from J, with 8 bases between. The CDR3 spells CASSKPSTGELFF. Written as DNA, the CDR3 is TGTGCCAGCAGTAAGCCCTCCACCGGGGAGCTGTTTTTT.

V is TRBV11-2 and J is TRBJ1-1; TRBD1 might be the D (5 bases). Per the germline V gene, CDR1 is SGHAT and CDR2 is FQNNGV. The CDR3 length is 16 residues. Deletions cut 3 bases from V and 1 base from J, with 15 bases between. This CDR3 is CASSLRPGLKNTEAFF. CDR3 nucleotide sequence: TGTGCCAGCAGCTTGAGACCGGGACTAAAGAACACTGAAGCTTTCTTT.

Only a few counts were recorded for this clone. This chain links TRBV7-6 with TRBJ2-5; D might be TRBD2 (6 bases). Germline V gene sequence: CDR1 SGHVS, CDR2 FNYEAQ. The CDR3 runs 16 residues. With 0 bases removed from V and 2 bases from J, the gap between germline ends came to 13 bases. CDR3 in DNA: TGTGCCAGCAGCTTAGCGGTGGGAGGACCTCAAGAGACCCAGTACTTC. Its protein is CASSLAVGGPQETQYF.

This clone was counted once. The V and J genes are TRBV27 and TRBJ2-4, with 10 bases identical to TRBD1. The CDR3 covers 14 residues. The germline V gene encodes CDR1 MNHEY and CDR2 SMNVEV (reference sequence). With V trimmed by 5 bases and J by 5 bases, 3 bases remained unmatched. The CDR3 nucleotides read TGTGCCAGCAGTACTGGGACAGGGGAAAACATTCAGTACTTC. Protein sequence: CASSTGTGENIQYF.

J is TRBJ1-1 and V is TRBV4-1; D not resolved. CDR1 MGHRA and CDR2 YSYEKL come from the germline V gene. There are 13 residues in the CDR3. Between the trimmed V and J ends, which lost 4 bases and 4 bases, there was a span of 10 bases. CDR3 coding DNA: TGCGCCAGCAGCCCTATACGCGGCACTGAAGCTTTCTTT. Amino acid sequence: CASSPIRGTEAFF.

The chain is built from TRBV24-1 and TRBJ2-4; 9 bases agree with TRBD1. The CDR3 contains 15 residues. V lost 3 bases to trimming and J lost 9 bases; unmatched junction nucleotides: 8. Germline V gives CDR1 KGHDR, CDR2 SFDVKD. The chain's CDR3 is CATSDPGQGKFIQYF. As DNA, the CDR3 is TGTGCCACCAGTGATCCGGGACAGGGAAAGTTCATTCAGTACTTC.

J is TRBJ1-2 and V is TRBV6-4; 7 nucleotides agree with TRBD1. The germline gives CDR1 MRHNA, CDR2 SNTAGT. The length of the CDR3 is 15 residues. V gave up 7 bases and J gave up 5 bases; unmatched junction bases: 13. CDR3 sequence: CASKAEGTVGYGYTF. The CDR3 bases are TGTGCCAGCAAAGCCGAAGGGACAGTTGGTTATGGCTACACCTTC.